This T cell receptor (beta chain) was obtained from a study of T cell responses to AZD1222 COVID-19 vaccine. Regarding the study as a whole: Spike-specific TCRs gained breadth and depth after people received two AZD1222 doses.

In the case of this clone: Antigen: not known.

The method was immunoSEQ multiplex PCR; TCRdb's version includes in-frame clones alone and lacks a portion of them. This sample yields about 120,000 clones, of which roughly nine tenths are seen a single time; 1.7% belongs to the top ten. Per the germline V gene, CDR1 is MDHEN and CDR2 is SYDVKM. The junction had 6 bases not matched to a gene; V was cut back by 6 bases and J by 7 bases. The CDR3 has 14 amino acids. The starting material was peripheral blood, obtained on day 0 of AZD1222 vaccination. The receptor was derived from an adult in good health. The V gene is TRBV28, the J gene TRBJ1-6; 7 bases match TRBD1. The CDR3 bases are TGTGCCAGCAGGTCCGGGACAGTAAATTCACCCCTCCACTTT. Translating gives CASRSGTVNSPLHF.